A selection of T cell receptor beta chains follows, all from one sample in a study of blood T cell repertoires in COVID-19. Profiling relied on immunoSEQ multiplex PCR, and the TCRdb table lists in-frame clones only, not all of them. Of around 300,000 clones listed, 80% to 90% are singletons. Sequencing input: PBMCs or T cells enriched from blood (not recorded which). These receptors were collected from a man aged 30 to 45 who had recovered from COVID-19. Each CDR3 is given with its conserved first and last residue. A D gene is named only where the DNA matches it firmly. Some rows mark clone size as missing; the rest say once, few, many or name a class of expanded clone.

j_call v_call clone_size d_call cdr3_aa cdr3_nt
TRBJ2-1 TRBV10-2 NA TRBD2 CASKASGGWQFF TGCGCCAGCAAGGCTAGCGGGGGGTGGCAGTTCTTC
TRBJ1-5 TRBV15 NA NA CATSRDLEGYNQPQHF TGTGCCACCAGCAGAGATCTGGAGGGCTACAATCAGCCCCAGCATTTT
TRBJ1-3 TRBV6-5 NA NA CASSTGTIGITIYF TGTGCCAGCAGCACAGGGACTATTGGAATCACCATATATTTT
TRBJ1-5 TRBV7-8 NA TRBD1 CASSPRTGDPLFRPQHF TGTGCCAGCAGCCCACGGACAGGCGACCCTCTCTTTCGGCCCCAGCATTTT
TRBJ2-1 TRBV2 NA TRBD1 CAQRRDRFYNEQFF TGTGCTCAGCGACGGGACAGGTTTTACAATGAGCAGTTCTTC
TRBJ1-4 TRBV11-2 few TRBD1 CASSLTGGEEKLFF TGTGCCAGCAGCCTGACAGGGGGCGAGGAAAAACTGTTTTTT
TRBJ1-2 TRBV18 NA TRBD1 CASSAGTALYGYTF TGTGCCAGCTCGGCCGGGACAGCCCTCTATGGCTACACCTTC
TRBJ2-5 TRBV12-3/TRBV12-4 NA NA CASRVRDKETQYF TGTGCCAGCAGAGTTCGGGATAAAGAGACCCAGTACTTC
TRBJ1-2 TRBV5-4 NA TRBD1 CASSLRDRPFMNYGYTF TGTGCCAGCAGCTTGAGGGACAGACCTTTCATGAACTATGGCTACACCTTC
TRBJ1-6 TRBV4-2 NA NA CASSQDGASPLHF TGTGCCAGCAGCCAAGATGGAGCTTCACCCCTCCACTTT
TRBJ2-3 TRBV7-2 NA NA CASSFSIYTDTQYF TGTGCCAGCAGCTTTAGCATCTACACAGATACGCAGTATTTT
TRBJ1-1 TRBV2 once TRBD1 CASSTGDTEAFF TGTGCCAGCAGTACAGGGGACACTGAAGCTTTCTTT
TRBJ2-7 TRBV7-2 NA NA CASSLASTLLSYEQYF TGTGCCAGCAGCTTAGCTTCAACTTTACTCTCCTACGAGCAGTACTTC
TRBJ2-5 TRBV27 NA TRBD2 CASSLGTSGGHQETQYF TGTGCCAGCAGTTTAGGGACTAGCGGGGGTCACCAAGAGACCCAGTACTTC
TRBJ1-2 TRBV28 NA TRBD1 CASSPGQGAGGYTF TGTGCCAGCAGTCCGGGACAGGGGGCAGGGGGCTACACCTTC
TRBJ2-5 TRBV5-4 NA NA CASSGGKTQETQYF TGTGCCAGCAGCGGGGGGAAGACACAAGAGACCCAGTACTTC
TRBJ1-2 TRBV10-3 NA NA CAISESRGSYGYTF TGTGCCATCAGTGAGTCTCGGGGATCTTATGGCTACACCTTC
TRBJ2-3 TRBV10-1 NA TRBD2 CASSLSGGMSTDTQYF TGCGCCAGCAGCCTAAGCGGGGGGATGAGCACAGATACGCAGTATTTT
TRBJ1-1 TRBV10-3 few NA CAIRWDNKNTEAFF TGTGCCATCCGGTGGGACAACAAGAACACTGAAGCTTTCTTT
TRBJ2-2 TRBV19 NA NA CASHRGPNTGELFF TGTGCCAGTCACCGGGGTCCGAACACCGGGGAGCTGTTTTTT
TRBJ2-2 TRBV7-8 NA NA CASSLGGSFTGELFF TGTGCCAGCAGCTTGGGGGGATCCTTCACCGGGGAGCTGTTTTTT
TRBJ2-3 TRBV19 few NA CASSIAGRSTDTQYF TGTGCCAGTAGTATAGCTGGGCGAAGCACAGATACGCAGTATTTT
TRBJ1-3 TRBV18 NA NA CASSPSRSSGNTIYF TGTGCCAGCTCACCATCGAGAAGCTCTGGAAACACCATATATTTT
TRBJ1-2 TRBV2 NA NA CASSVTATNYGYTF TGTGCCAGCAGTGTGACAGCCACTAACTATGGCTACACCTTC
TRBJ1-1 TRBV7-8 once TRBD1 CASTRWGTGGNTEAFF TGTGCCAGCACCCGATGGGGGACAGGTGGAAACACTGAAGCTTTCTTT
TRBJ1-1 TRBV11-2 NA TRBD1 CASSSWTGLNTEAFF TGTGCCAGCAGCTCGTGGACAGGCTTGAACACTGAAGCTTTCTTT
TRBJ2-5 TRBV2 NA TRBD1 CAGRLDRSQETQYF TGTGCCGGCAGGTTGGACAGGAGCCAAGAGACCCAGTACTTC
TRBJ1-3 TRBV9 NA NA CASSVGDGNTIYF TGTGCCAGCAGCGTCGGAGATGGAAACACCATATATTTT
TRBJ2-3 TRBV5-1 NA NA CASRPRTDTDTQYF TGCGCCAGCAGACCCCGGACAGACACAGATACGCAGTATTTT
TRBJ2-7 TRBV3-1/TRBV3-2 NA NA CASSQGVYEQYF TGTGCCAGCAGCCAAGGCGTCTACGAGCAGTACTTC
TRBJ1-5 TRBV15 NA NA CATSRDSAGMTEPQHF TGTGCCACCAGCAGAGATTCGGCAGGGATGACTGAGCCCCAGCATTTT
TRBJ1-4 TRBV30 NA TRBD1 CAWSSTGTVNQKLFF TGTGCCTGGAGTTCTACCGGGACAGTTAACCAAAAACTGTTTTTT
TRBJ2-1 TRBV4-1 NA TRBD2 CASSQSSGGAYNEQFF TGCGCCAGCAGCCAAAGTTCCGGGGGGGCCTACAATGAGCAGTTCTTC
TRBJ1-6 TRBV6-1 NA TRBD1 CASSDTGGLSPLHF TGTGCCAGCAGTGATACAGGGGGCCTTTCACCCCTCCACTTT
TRBJ1-1 TRBV12-3/TRBV12-4 NA NA CASRIAGEAFF TGTGCCAGCAGAATTGCAGGGGAAGCTTTCTTT
TRBJ1-2 TRBV28 NA NA CASSTPGGGYTF TGTGCCTCAAGCACCCCCGGGGGAGGCTACACCTTC
TRBJ2-7 TRBV19 NA TRBD1 CASSYRGLYEQYF TGTGCCAGTAGTTACAGGGGCCTCTACGAGCAGTACTTC
TRBJ2-7 TRBV7-6 NA TRBD1 CASSLGSGTGTYEQYF TGTGCCAGCAGCTTGGGTTCCGGGACAGGGACCTACGAGCAGTACTTC
TRBJ1-6 TRBV3-1/TRBV3-2 once TRBD1 CASSPTGQGHSPLHF TGTGCCAGCAGCCCGACGGGACAGGGACATTCACCCCTCCACTTT
TRBJ1-2 TRBV6-5 NA NA CASTGLGYGYTF TGTGCCAGCACGGGACTGGGCTATGGCTACACCTTC
TRBJ2-2 TRBV28 NA TRBD1 CASSWGQGFTGELFF TGTGCCAGCAGCTGGGGACAGGGTTTCACCGGGGAGCTGTTTTTT
TRBJ2-1 TRBV7-9 NA TRBD1 CASSYGDSGEFF TGTGCCAGCAGCTACGGGGACAGTGGAGAGTTCTTC
TRBJ1-5 TRBV4-1 NA NA CASSHGQPYSNQPQHF TGCGCCAGCAGCCACGGACAGCCATATAGCAATCAGCCCCAGCATTTT
TRBJ2-3 TRBV6-2/TRBV6-3 NA TRBD1 CASSYPRTGDTDTQYF TGTGCCAGCAGTTACCCGAGGACAGGGGACACAGATACGCAGTATTTT
TRBJ1-1 TRBV6-5 NA NA CASSYGGHTEAFF TGTGCCAGCAGTTACGGGGGCCACACTGAAGCTTTCTTT